This entry is about one T cell receptor beta chain. These data are taken from a study of immune cell composition in non-small cell lung cancer. The CDR3 loop spans 15 amino acids. Trimming removed 4 bases from V and 2 bases from J; junction bases left unmatched: 4. Germline V CDR1 and CDR2: SGHDT, YYEEEE. Data came from immunoSEQ multiplex PCR; TCRdb stores just in-frame clones and leaves some out. The sample carries under 11,000 clones, 50% to 75% recorded once. The chain recombines TRBV5-6 with TRBJ2-7; TRBD2 aligns across 12 bases. The sample taken for sequencing was lung tumor tissue. This TCR came from a human donor with non-small cell lung cancer. CDR3 loop: CASSQLAGGTYEQYF. DNA for the CDR3: TGTGCCAGCAGCCAACTAGCGGGAGGAACCTACGAGCAGTACTTC.